The rows below give T cell receptor beta chains drawn from one sample of a study of shared clonotypes between healthy human individuals. Some clones are missing from TCRdb's copy, which holds only in-frame ones; the method was immunoSEQ multiplex PCR. The sample includes about 820,000 clones, over 90% seen only once; the top ten take about 24%. Sequencing used naive CD8+ T cells sorted from blood. These TCRs come from a man aged 25 to 40 in good health. Each CDR3 is given with its conserved first and last residue. A D gene is named only where the DNA matches it firmly. The listing skips clone size in some rows; elsewhere it reads once, few, many or a size class.

CDR3aa: CASSGGQGLRREQYF
CDR3nt: TGTGCCAGCAGTGGGGGACAGGGCCTTCGGAGGGAGCAGTACTTC
abundance: once
j_gene: TRBJ2-7
v_gene: TRBV25-1
d_gene: TRBD1

CDR3aa: CASSLSQGAGTGELFF
CDR3nt: TGCGCCAGCAGCTTAAGCCAGGGGGCCGGCACCGGGGAGCTGTTTTTT
abundance: -
j_gene: TRBJ2-2
v_gene: TRBV5-1
d_gene: TRBD1

CDR3aa: CASSLEDGYTF
CDR3nt: TGTGCCAGCAGCTTAGAAGATGGCTACACCTTC
abundance: -
j_gene: TRBJ1-2
v_gene: TRBV7-9
d_gene: -

CDR3aa: CASSEGPRLEARRAEQYF
CDR3nt: TGTGCCAGCAGTGAAGGCCCTCGGCTAGAGGCCAGGAGGGCCGAGCAGTACTTC
abundance: -
j_gene: TRBJ2-7
v_gene: TRBV6-1
d_gene: -

CDR3aa: CASSSTGTERIYEQYF
CDR3nt: TGTGCCAGCAGCTCGACCGGGACAGAGAGGATCTACGAGCAGTACTTC
abundance: -
j_gene: TRBJ2-7
v_gene: TRBV7-9
d_gene: TRBD1

CDR3aa: CSVGQNNEQFF
CDR3nt: TGCAGCGTTGGGCAGAACAATGAGCAGTTCTTC
abundance: -
j_gene: TRBJ2-1
v_gene: TRBV29-1
d_gene: -

CDR3aa: CASSDVGGPYEQYF
CDR3nt: TGTGCCAGCAGTGATGTGGGGGGACCCTACGAGCAGTACTTC
abundance: -
j_gene: TRBJ2-7
v_gene: TRBV6-1
d_gene: -

CDR3aa: CASEGRQTITYEQYF
CDR3nt: TGTGCCAGCGAGGGGCGGCAGACCATCACCTACGAGCAGTACTTC
abundance: -
j_gene: TRBJ2-7
v_gene: TRBV28
d_gene: -

CDR3aa: CASSPGTTGGLVYEQYF
CDR3nt: TGTGCCAGCAGTCCCGGGACGACAGGGGGCCTAGTATACGAGCAGTACTTC
abundance: -
j_gene: TRBJ2-7
v_gene: TRBV2
d_gene: TRBD1

CDR3aa: CASSLAGRFGQPQHF
CDR3nt: TGTGCCAGCAGCTTAGCAGGGCGCTTTGGTCAGCCCCAGCATTTT
abundance: -
j_gene: TRBJ1-5
v_gene: TRBV7-9
d_gene: -

CDR3aa: CASSDGQGAYEQYF
CDR3nt: TGTGCCAGCAGTGATGGACAGGGGGCTTACGAGCAGTACTTC
abundance: -
j_gene: TRBJ2-7
v_gene: TRBV6-1
d_gene: TRBD1

CDR3aa: CASSSPGQGDQPQHF
CDR3nt: TGTGCCAGCAGTTCACCCGGTCAGGGTGATCAGCCCCAGCATTTT
abundance: -
j_gene: TRBJ1-5
v_gene: TRBV7-9
d_gene: -

CDR3aa: CATSTERLAGRYEQYF
CDR3nt: TGTGCCACCAGCACGGAAAGACTAGCGGGAAGATACGAGCAGTACTTC
abundance: -
j_gene: TRBJ2-7
v_gene: TRBV15
d_gene: TRBD2

CDR3aa: CASSPPPEAFF
CDR3nt: TGTGCCAGCAGCCCACCCCCTGAAGCTTTCTTT
abundance: -
j_gene: TRBJ1-1
v_gene: TRBV9
d_gene: -

CDR3aa: CASSPPRGKSSYEQYF
CDR3nt: TGTGCCAGCAGTCCCCCAAGGGGGAAGAGCTCCTACGAGCAGTACTTC
abundance: -
j_gene: TRBJ2-7
v_gene: TRBV28
d_gene: -

CDR3aa: CASSSDRELYEQYF
CDR3nt: TGTGCCAGCAGCTCGGACAGGGAACTCTACGAGCAGTACTTC
abundance: -
j_gene: TRBJ2-7
v_gene: TRBV13
d_gene: TRBD1

CDR3aa: CASSLAADSTYEQYF
CDR3nt: TGCGCCAGCAGCTTGGCCGCAGACTCTACCTACGAGCAGTACTTC
abundance: -
j_gene: TRBJ2-7
v_gene: TRBV5-1
d_gene: -

CDR3aa: CSVEDYTSQETQYF
CDR3nt: TGCAGCGTTGAAGATTACACGAGCCAAGAGACCCAGTACTTC
abundance: once
j_gene: TRBJ2-5
v_gene: TRBV29-1
d_gene: -

CDR3aa: CASSHGQGSYGYTF
CDR3nt: TGTGCCAGCAGCCACGGACAGGGGAGCTATGGCTACACCTTC
abundance: -
j_gene: TRBJ1-2
v_gene: TRBV5-8
d_gene: TRBD1

CDR3aa: CASSLRPGTSSDTGELFF
CDR3nt: TGTGCCAGCTCACTCAGACCCGGGACGAGTAGCGACACCGGGGAGCTGTTTTTT
abundance: once
j_gene: TRBJ2-2
v_gene: TRBV18
d_gene: -

CDR3aa: CASSQPEEGGTGELFF
CDR3nt: TGCGCCAGCAGTCAACCGGAGGAGGGCGGCACCGGGGAGCTGTTTTTT
abundance: -
j_gene: TRBJ2-2
v_gene: TRBV23-1
d_gene: -

CDR3aa: CASSPNSVDEQYF
CDR3nt: TGTGCCAGCAGCCCCAATAGCGTGGACGAGCAGTACTTC
abundance: -
j_gene: TRBJ2-7
v_gene: TRBV13
d_gene: -

CDR3aa: CASSLIGGSNEQFF
CDR3nt: TGTGCCAGCAGCTTAATAGGCGGGTCCAATGAGCAGTTCTTC
abundance: once
j_gene: TRBJ2-1
v_gene: TRBV7-3
d_gene: -

CDR3aa: CASSLLSGVRGDEQFF
CDR3nt: TGTGCCAGCAGCTTATTGTCGGGAGTCAGAGGCGATGAGCAGTTCTTC
abundance: -
j_gene: TRBJ2-1
v_gene: TRBV7-6
d_gene: -

CDR3aa: CASSEANTAYEQYF
CDR3nt: TGCGCCAGCAGTGAGGCCAACACCGCTTACGAGCAGTACTTC
abundance: -
j_gene: TRBJ2-7
v_gene: TRBV10-1
d_gene: -

CDR3aa: CGVDRGSYGYTF
CDR3nt: TGCGGCGTAGACAGGGGGAGTTATGGCTACACCTTC
abundance: -
j_gene: TRBJ1-2
v_gene: TRBV29-1
d_gene: TRBD1

CDR3aa: CASSSTGGGDQPQHF
CDR3nt: TGTGCCAGCAGTTCCACGGGGGGCGGGGATCAGCCCCAGCATTTT
abundance: -
j_gene: TRBJ1-5
v_gene: TRBV27
d_gene: -

CDR3aa: CAIRVGLAGSNYEQYF
CDR3nt: TGTGCCATCAGGGTGGGACTAGCGGGGTCCAACTACGAGCAGTACTTC
abundance: -
j_gene: TRBJ2-7
v_gene: TRBV10-3
d_gene: TRBD2

CDR3aa: CASSESSSYEQYF
CDR3nt: TGCGCCAGCAGTGAGTCGAGCTCCTACGAGCAGTACTTC
abundance: few
j_gene: TRBJ2-7
v_gene: TRBV10-1
d_gene: -

CDR3aa: CASHSRAGSGTGELFF
CDR3nt: TGTGCCAGCCACTCCCGAGCGGGATCGGGCACCGGGGAGCTGTTTTTT
abundance: -
j_gene: TRBJ2-2
v_gene: TRBV19
d_gene: TRBD2

CDR3aa: CASSQEFEGSYNEQFF
CDR3nt: TGCGCCAGCAGCCAAGAGTTTGAGGGCTCCTACAATGAGCAGTTCTTC
abundance: -
j_gene: TRBJ2-1
v_gene: TRBV4-3
d_gene: -

CDR3aa: CASSLGVNTEAFF
CDR3nt: TGTGCCAGCAGCTTAGGGGTAAACACTGAAGCTTTCTTT
abundance: -
j_gene: TRBJ1-1
v_gene: TRBV13
d_gene: -

CDR3aa: CASSLGQDYEQYF
CDR3nt: TGTGCCAGCAGTTTAGGGCAGGACTACGAGCAGTACTTC
abundance: -
j_gene: TRBJ2-7
v_gene: TRBV27
d_gene: -

CDR3aa: CASSVQVFHEQYF
CDR3nt: TGCGCCAGCAGCGTTCAGGTTTTCCACGAGCAGTACTTC
abundance: once
j_gene: TRBJ2-7
v_gene: TRBV4-1
d_gene: -

CDR3aa: CASSLWGQNQPQHF
CDR3nt: TGTGCCAGCAGTTTATGGGGGCAGAATCAGCCCCAGCATTTT
abundance: -
j_gene: TRBJ1-5
v_gene: TRBV28
d_gene: -

CDR3aa: CASSMGQGMDEQFF
CDR3nt: TGTGCCAGCAGCATGGGACAGGGGATGGATGAGCAGTTCTTC
abundance: few
j_gene: TRBJ2-1
v_gene: TRBV7-9
d_gene: TRBD1

CDR3aa: CASTATLRYEQYF
CDR3nt: TGTGCCAGCACGGCCACCCTTCGATACGAGCAGTACTTC
abundance: -
j_gene: TRBJ2-7
v_gene: TRBV7-9
d_gene: -

CDR3aa: CASSLFGPGELFF
CDR3nt: TGTGCCAGCAGCTTGTTTGGCCCCGGGGAGCTGTTTTTT
abundance: -
j_gene: TRBJ2-2
v_gene: TRBV5-4
d_gene: -

CDR3aa: CASSTQVTSTDTQYF
CDR3nt: TGTGCCAGCTCTACACAGGTGACTTCCACAGATACGCAGTATTTT
abundance: -
j_gene: TRBJ2-3
v_gene: TRBV18
d_gene: -

CDR3aa: CASVPRGGGSSYEQYF
CDR3nt: TGTGCCAGCGTACCCCGGGGAGGGGGCTCTTCCTACGAGCAGTACTTC
abundance: -
j_gene: TRBJ2-7
v_gene: TRBV28
d_gene: -

CDR3aa: CASSGRDRHTEAFF
CDR3nt: TGTGCCAGCAGTGGACGGGACCGCCACACTGAAGCTTTCTTT
abundance: -
j_gene: TRBJ1-1
v_gene: TRBV6-5
d_gene: -

CDR3aa: CASKSLGENEQFF
CDR3nt: TGCGCCAGCAAATCTCTGGGGGAGAATGAGCAGTTCTTC
abundance: -
j_gene: TRBJ2-1
v_gene: TRBV5-1
d_gene: -

CDR3aa: CASSLQGYEQYF
CDR3nt: TGTGCCAGCAGTTTGCAGGGCTACGAGCAGTACTTC
abundance: few
j_gene: TRBJ2-7
v_gene: TRBV28
d_gene: -

CDR3aa: CASSISPSRDEYTF
CDR3nt: TGTGCCAGCAGTATATCCCCTTCCCGCGACGAATACACCTTC
abundance: -
j_gene: TRBJ1-2
v_gene: TRBV6-5
d_gene: -

CDR3aa: CASSSDLVGEQFF
CDR3nt: TGTGCCAGCAGTTCCGATCTGGTCGGTGAGCAGTTCTTC
abundance: -
j_gene: TRBJ2-1
v_gene: TRBV27
d_gene: -

CDR3aa: CSASGSKDEQFF
CDR3nt: TGCAGCGCTAGCGGGAGTAAGGATGAGCAGTTCTTC
abundance: -
j_gene: TRBJ2-1
v_gene: TRBV29-1
d_gene: TRBD2

CDR3aa: CASSYSTSGINEKLFF
CDR3nt: TGTGCCAGCAGTTACTCCACCTCTGGGATTAATGAAAAACTGTTTTTT
abundance: -
j_gene: TRBJ1-4
v_gene: TRBV6-5
d_gene: -

CDR3aa: CASSTRPNGNEQFF
CDR3nt: TGTGCCAGCAGCACCAGACCTAACGGCAATGAGCAGTTCTTC
abundance: -
j_gene: TRBJ2-1
v_gene: TRBV7-8
d_gene: -

CDR3aa: CASSPPTSGTSYEQYF
CDR3nt: TGTGCCAGCTCACCACCAACTAGCGGGACTAGTTACGAGCAGTACTTC
abundance: -
j_gene: TRBJ2-7
v_gene: TRBV18
d_gene: TRBD2

CDR3aa: CASSPGTRETQYF
CDR3nt: TGTGCCAGCAGCCCCGGGACCCGGGAGACCCAGTACTTC
abundance: -
j_gene: TRBJ2-5
v_gene: TRBV5-6
d_gene: -

CDR3aa: CASSSTGDALNYGYTF
CDR3nt: TGTGCCAGCAGTTCTACAGGGGACGCGTTAAACTATGGCTACACCTTC
abundance: once
j_gene: TRBJ1-2
v_gene: TRBV7-9
d_gene: TRBD1